This T cell receptor (beta chain) derives from a study of blood T cell repertoires in COVID-19. Overall study context: Whether acute or convalescent, the COVID-19 samples came from the United States, Italy and Spain. T cells, B-cell-depleted T cells, or PBMCs provided the cDNA or gDNA that served as material.

This CDR3 region has 15 residues. CDR1 and CDR2 from the germline V gene are WSHSY and SAAADI. V gave up 7 bases and J gave up 6 bases, with 19 bases separating them. Original analysis: Amplification of reference gene primers provided the estimated nucleated cell counts. Here immunoSEQ multiplex PCR was the method, and the copy in TCRdb shows in-frame clones only, minus some. V and J calls and clone size are as listed in that table; D and trimming were resolved from the DNA. Among around 38,000 clones listed, roughly 85% were seen once. The origin of this receptor is a man in his 60s with COVID-19, enrolled during active disease. Sequencing used peripheral blood. V gene TRBV10-2 combines with J gene TRBJ2-1, with D possibly TRBD1 on 5 matching bases. Here the CDR3 reads CASTALDTRGNEQFF. CDR3 DNA: TGCGCCAGCACCGCCTTGGATACAAGGGGCAATGAGCAGTTCTTC.